The next 31 T cell receptor beta chains were all read from a single sample in a study of cytomegalovirus exposure and HLA in healthy donors. The PCR employed 60 Vbeta primers together with 13 Jbeta primers. Profiled with immunoSEQ multiplex PCR; TCRdb holds only in-frame clones, not every one. Of 150,000 to 200,000 clones in the sample, around 80% were seen once. Sequencing was performed on PBMCs. The receptor source for this set is a young woman in good health and CMV-seropositive.

This clone was observed a handful of times. DNA of the CDR3: TGTGCCAGCTCGCCTGACGACAACGCGGGGACTGAAGCTTTCTTT. Protein product: CASSPDDNAGTEAFF. This sequence joins TRBV18 and TRBJ1-1; D not certain. Germline CDR1 is KGHSH and CDR2 is LQKENI. V lost 6 bases and J lost 5, with 19 bases in between. The CDR3 length is 15 residues.

Concerning this clone itself: An end of the junction differs from the germline gene, which may be a read error. The chain combines TRBV5-1 with TRBJ2-6, with 9 nucleotides matching TRBD1. Germline CDR1 and CDR2: SGHRS and YFSETQ. The CDR3 is made up of 18 amino acids. This chain's CDR3 is CASSLLGTGHSGANGLTF. The CDR3 nucleotides are TGCGCCAGCAGCTTGCTCGGGACAGGGCACTCTGGGGCCAACGGCCTGACTTTC.

V usage is TRBV2 and J usage is TRBJ1-1; D call uncertain. With 6 bases removed from V and 1 base from J, the gap between germline ends came to 12 bases. CDR3 length: 14 amino acids. Germline CDR1 and CDR2: SNHLY and FYNNEI. The CDR3 protein is CASSPRSGNTEAFF. For the CDR3, the DNA is TGTGCCAGCAGCCCTAGAAGCGGGAACACTGAAGCTTTCTTT.

The V and J genes are TRBV9 and TRBJ2-7, with 8 bases that match TRBD1. The germline CDR1 and CDR2 sequences are SGDLS and YYNGEE. The V gene end was trimmed by 2 bases and the J gene end by 7 bases; junction bases not matched to a gene: 8. There are 14 residues in the CDR3. CDR3 nucleotides: TGTGCCAGCAGCGTGTCAGGGGGCTCATGGGAGCAGTACTTC. It specifies CASSVSGGSWEQYF.

CDR3 DNA: TGCGCCAGCAGCCATGGACAGAACACTGAAGCTTTCTTT. This codes for CASSHGQNTEAFF. The V call is TRBV4-1, the J call TRBJ1-1, with a possible D match to TRBD1 (5 bases). V lost 3 bases and J 1 base, leaving 6 bases between the germline ends. This CDR3 spans 13 amino acids. Germline V CDR1 and CDR2: MGHRA, YSYEKL.

A few counts support this clone. The gene calls are TRBV4-3 and TRBJ1-1; TRBD1 matches 7 bases. Germline loops: CDR1 LGHNA, CDR2 YSLEER. Trimming took 8 bases from V and 1 from J; bases not matched to a gene: 4. The CDR3 loop spans 13 amino acids. CDR3 sequence: CASPGTANTEAFF. The CDR3 DNA is TGCGCCAGCCCCGGGACAGCGAACACTGAAGCTTTCTTT.

J is TRBJ1-2 and V is TRBV11-2; TRBD1 aligns across 10 bases. Trimming at V came to 5 bases and at J to 6 bases, leaving 9 bases not matched to a gene. CDR1 and CDR2 (germline): SGHAT, FQNNGV. The CDR3 runs to 15 residues. CDR3 residues: CASSPTGGEGNGYTF. CDR3 coding DNA: TGTGCCAGCAGCCCGACAGGGGGCGAAGGTAATGGCTACACCTTC.

J is TRBJ1-2 and V is TRBV7-9; TRBD1 aligns across 9 bases. CDR3 length equals 13 residues. V shed 4 bases and J 7 bases; nucleotides not matched to a gene: 4. Germline CDR1 SEHNR, CDR2 FQNEAQ (reference sequence). CDR3 loop: CASSWGQGLGYTF. The DNA for the CDR3 is TGTGCCAGCAGCTGGGGACAGGGACTTGGCTACACCTTC. Full variable domain (remainder filled in from reference TRBV7-9 and TRBJ1-2): DTGVSQNPRHKITKRGQNVTFRCDPISEHNRLYWYRQTLGQGPEFLTYFQNEAQLEKSRLLSDRFSAERPKGSFSTLEIQRTEQGDSAMYLCASSWGQGLGYTFGSGTRLTVV.

The chain uses TRBV27 and TRBJ2-7, with TRBD1 as a possible D gene (6 bases). Trimming took off 8 bases at V and 2 bases at J, with 22 bases between the two ends. The CDR3 sequence is 16 residues long. Germline assignment: CDR1 MNHEY and CDR2 SMNVEV (reference sequence). The CDR3: CASYDLSGTFTYEQYV. The CDR3 DNA reads TGTGCCAGCTATGATTTATCCGGGACATTCACCTACGAGCAGTACGTC.

V and J are TRBV7-9 and TRBJ2-1, with TRBD2 matching over 10 bases. The J segment lost 13 bases and the V segment lost 3 bases, leaving 3 bases of the junction unmatched. The germline gives CDR1 SEHNR, CDR2 FQNEAQ (reference sequence). The CDR3 loop spans 12 amino acids. The CDR3 is CASSLTSGRQFF. The CDR3 nucleotides read TGTGCCAGCAGCTTGACTAGCGGGCGTCAGTTCTTC. Combining the CDR3 with reference TRBV7-9 and TRBJ2-1 gives the whole variable domain DTGVSQNPRHKITKRGQNVTFRCDPISEHNRLYWYRQTLGQGPEFLTYFQNEAQLEKSRLLSDRFSAERPKGSFSTLEIQRTEQGDSAMYLCASSLTSGRQFFGPGTRLTVL.

J is TRBJ2-1 and V is TRBV5-6; weak D call: TRBD1 (6 bases). This CDR3 is built from 15 residues. The germline gives CDR1 SGHDT, CDR2 YYEEEE. With 0 bases removed from V and 6 bases from J, the gap between germline ends came to 13 bases. This chain's CDR3 is CASSLERTVLNEQFF. The CDR3, as DNA: TGTGCCAGCAGCTTGGAAAGGACAGTCCTCAATGAGCAGTTCTTC.

The rearrangement links TRBV4-1 to TRBJ2-2, with D possibly being TRBD1 (7 bases). This CDR3 is built from 16 residues. CDR1 MGHRA and CDR2 YSYEKL come from the germline V gene. The V gene lost 1 base and the J gene lost 6 bases, with 15 bases spanning the gap. The CDR3 spells CASSQVISRGAGELFF. Here the CDR3 DNA reads TGCGCCAGCAGCCAAGTAATTAGCAGGGGGGCCGGGGAGCTGTTTTTT.

The chain links TRBV7-2 to TRBJ1-6, with TRBD1 matching 8 bases. In germline, CDR1 is SGHTA, CDR2 FQGNSA. This CDR3 has 15 residues. V was clipped by 5 bases and J by 2 bases; unmatched bases: 2. For the CDR3, the DNA is TGTGCCAGCAGCCCGGACAGGGCCTATAATTCACCCCTCCACTTT. Its protein product is CASSPDRAYNSPLHF.

The V call is TRBV6-5, the J call TRBJ2-5; D may be TRBD2 (6 bases). The germline V gene has CDR1 MNHEY and CDR2 SVGAGI. The CDR3 runs to 14 residues. With 5 bases removed from V and 2 bases from J, the gap between germline ends came to 12 bases. Here the CDR3 reads CASSDGGGQETQYF. As DNA, the CDR3 is TGTGCCAGCAGTGATGGTGGGGGGCAAGAGACCCAGTACTTC.

The chain employs TRBV9 and TRBJ1-2; no clear D gene. Germline-derived CDR1 and CDR2 are SGDLS and YYNGEE. V was trimmed by 4 bases and J by 0 bases, leaving 7 bases between them. The CDR3 runs 13 residues. The CDR3 loop is CASSQTANYGYTF. CDR3 coding DNA: TGTGCCAGCAGCCAAACGGCTAACTATGGCTACACCTTC.

A single count supports this clone. In DNA, the CDR3 is TGCGCCAGCAGCTTTTCAACCTCTTCCCAGGCAGGGGTTGGCTCTGGAAACACCATATATTTT. It translates to CASSFSTSSQAGVGSGNTIYF. The chain links TRBV5-1 to TRBJ1-3; tentative D call: TRBD1 (6 bases). From germline, CDR1 is SGHRS and CDR2 YFSETQ. CDR3 length: 21 residues. Deletions cut 2 bases from V and 0 bases from J, with 27 bases between. Filled out from reference TRBV5-1 and TRBJ1-3, the complete variable domain reads KAGVTQTPRYLIKTRGQQVTLSCSPISGHRSVSWYQQTPGQGLQFLFEYFSETQRNKGNFPGRFSGRQFSNSRSEMNVSTLELGDSALYLCASSFSTSSQAGVGSGNTIYFGEGSWLTVV.

This clone was seen just once. V and J are TRBV4-1 and TRBJ1-6, with a weak D call TRBD1 (5 bases). V lost 4 bases and J lost 17, with 15 bases in between. The CDR3 totals 12 residues. CDR1 MGHRA and CDR2 YSYEKL come from the germline V gene. In nucleotides, the CDR3 is TGCGCCAGCAGCCCCGCGGGGGTTGAGGTCCACTTT. Translating it yields CASSPAGVEVHF.

The chain couples TRBV19 to TRBJ1-1; 7 bases are shared with TRBD1. Looked up from germline, CDR1 is LNHDA and CDR2 is SQIVND (reference sequence). With 5 bases clipped from V and 3 bases from J, the junction kept 6 bases outside the gene matches. The CDR3 loop spans 14 amino acids. The CDR3 sequence: CASSPDREYTEAFF. CDR3 nucleotide sequence: TGTGCCAGTAGTCCAGACAGGGAGTACACTGAAGCTTTCTTT.

This clone has more than one count but fewer than ten. The V call is TRBV11-2, the J call TRBJ2-6, with D possibly TRBD1 on 7 matching bases. Germline V gene sequence: CDR1 SGHAT, CDR2 FQNNGV. The CDR3 loop spans 17 amino acids. Trimming shortened V by 4 bases and J by 3 bases, and 16 bases separated the two germline ends. The CDR3 sequence is CASSSPYRGGGANVLTF. The CDR3 DNA sequence: TGTGCCAGCAGCTCACCATACAGGGGAGGTGGGGCCAACGTCCTGACTTTC.

In this sample, this clone turned up once. The rearrangement joins TRBV2 to TRBJ2-5; D possibly corresponds to TRBD1 (5 bases). CDR1 SNHLY and CDR2 FYNNEI come from the germline V gene. V lost 3 bases and J lost 4, with 12 bases in between. The CDR3 totals 14 residues. The CDR3 nucleotides are TGTGCCAGCAGTGACTCAGGGTGGGGAGAGACCCAGTACTTC. Encoded protein: CASSDSGWGETQYF.

This clone was counted only a few times. The chain couples TRBV2 to TRBJ2-7, with a possible D match to TRBD1 (5 bases). Germline CDR1 SNHLY, CDR2 FYNNEI. The V and J ends lost 3 bases and 3 bases respectively, with 12 bases between them. This CDR3 is 14 amino acids long. CDR3 amino acids: CASSERGQNYEQYF. The DNA for the CDR3 is TGTGCCAGCAGTGAGCGAGGACAAAACTACGAGCAGTACTTC. The variable domain in full, completed from reference TRBV2 and TRBJ2-7, reads EPEVTQTPSHQVTQMGQEVILRCVPISNHLYFYWYRQILGQKVEFLVSFYNNEISEKSEIFDDQFSVERPDGSNFTLKIRSTKLEDSAMYFCASSERGQNYEQYFGPGTRLTVT.

This clone was recorded once. The chain combines TRBV7-9 with TRBJ1-2; TRBD1 matches 8 bases. The CDR3 length is 14 residues. Germline-derived CDR1 and CDR2 are SEHNR and FQNEAQ (reference sequence). V gave up 5 bases and J gave up 8 bases; unmatched junction bases: 10. CDR3 loop: CASSPVQGAGGYTF. The CDR3 nucleotides read TGTGCCAGCAGCCCCGTTCAGGGGGCGGGCGGCTACACCTTC. Together with reference TRBV7-9 and TRBJ1-2, the CDR3 gives the full variable domain: DTGVSQNPRHKITKRGQNVTFRCDPISEHNRLYWYRQTLGQGPEFLTYFQNEAQLEKSRLLSDRFSAERPKGSFSTLEIQRTEQGDSAMYLCASSPVQGAGGYTFGSGTRLTVV.

V and J are TRBV5-6 and TRBJ1-4; D gene ambiguous. The CDR3 is 14 residues long. Germline CDR1 is SGHDT and CDR2 is YYEEEE. V gave up 3 bases and J gave up 2 bases, with 8 bases separating them. The CDR3 reads CASSWGGTNEKLFF. DNA of the CDR3: TGTGCCAGCAGCTGGGGAGGGACTAATGAAAAACTGTTTTTT.

The chain is built from TRBV13 and TRBJ2-5, with 10 bases lining up with TRBD2. Unmatched junction bases numbered 6, after V lost 4 bases and J lost 4 bases. Germline CDR1 reads PRHDT; CDR2 reads FYEKMQ (reference sequence). CDR3 length equals 15 residues. CDR3 in DNA: TGTGCCAGCAGCTCACCGGGACTAGCGTCAGAGACCCAGTACTTC. Amino acid sequence: CASSSPGLASETQYF.

The DNA for the CDR3 is TGTGCCAGCAGCTTAGATCAGGGGGCGGGATACAATGAGCAGTTCTTC. This sequence encodes CASSLDQGAGYNEQFF. The chain recombines TRBV7-9 with TRBJ2-1; 8 nucleotides line up with TRBD1. The CDR3 is made up of 16 amino acids. Germline CDR1 and CDR2: SEHNR and FQNEAQ (reference sequence). The ends lost 1 base at V and 4 bases at J; junction bases unmatched: 6.

In regard to this clone: An end of the junction does not agree with germline; a read error may underlie this. The rearrangement links TRBV29-1 to TRBJ2-6; 8 bases agree with TRBD2. CDR1 and CDR2 from the germline V gene are SQVTM and ANQGSEA. The CDR3 is made up of 18 amino acids. The CDR3 sequence is CSVGSGRANPSGANGLTF. CDR3 bases: TGCAGCGTTGGATCCGGGAGGGCCAACCCCTCTGGGGCCAACGGCCTGACTTTC.

The V gene is TRBV14, the J gene TRBJ1-3; D is undetermined. In germline, CDR1 is SGHDN, CDR2 FVKESK. This CDR3 has 13 amino acids. V was clipped by 2 bases and J by 4 bases, with 6 bases between them. CDR3 nucleotides: TGTGCCAGCAGCCAACAGGTCGGAAACACCATATATTTT. Residues: CASSQQVGNTIYF.

The rearrangement joins TRBV18 to TRBJ2-5; TRBD1 matches at 9 bases. The trim removed 4 bases at V and 2 bases at J, leaving 14 bases unmatched. This CDR3 region has 18 residues. In germline, CDR1 is KGHSH, CDR2 LQKENI. The CDR3 reads CASSLNFGTGSLQETQYF. The CDR3 region has the DNA TGTGCCAGCTCACTCAACTTCGGGACAGGGTCCCTACAAGAGACCCAGTACTTC. Drawing the rest from reference TRBV18 and TRBJ2-5, the complete variable domain is NAGVMQNPRHLVRRRGQEARLRCSPMKGHSHVYWYRQLPEEGLKFMVYLQKENIIDESGMPKERFSAEFPKEGPSILRIQQVVRGDSAAYFCASSLNFGTGSLQETQYFGPGTRLLVL.

The chain employs TRBV5-6 and TRBJ2-3; weak D call: TRBD2 (5 bases). Germline V lookup: CDR1 SGHDT, CDR2 YYEEEE. This CDR3 comprises 16 residues. Trimming shortened V by 1 base and J by 3 bases, and 15 bases separated the two germline ends. The CDR3 DNA follows: TGTGCCAGCAGCTTGTCCTGGGGTGAGGGAACAGATACGCAGTATTTT. This gives the protein CASSLSWGEGTDTQYF.

The chain uses TRBV5-4 and TRBJ2-3, with 8 bases aligning to TRBD2. The CDR3 is 17 residues long. Trimming at V came to 7 bases and at J to 0 bases, leaving 13 bases not matched to a gene. Germline CDR1 is SGHNT and CDR2 is YYREEE (reference sequence). CDR3 coding DNA: TGTGCCAGCCCCGGGACTAGGGGAGGTTTAAGCACAGATACGCAGTATTTT. Translation: CASPGTRGGLSTDTQYF.

This clone is a singleton in its sample. The chain uses TRBV2 and TRBJ1-2, with D possibly TRBD1 on 6 matching bases. Germline values: CDR1 SNHLY, CDR2 FYNNEI. V was shortened by 3 bases and J by 4 bases, with 9 bases between the two germline ends. The CDR3 is 13 amino acids. In DNA, the CDR3 is TGTGCCAGCAGTGACAGGGGCAGCTATGGCTACACCTTC. It is translated as CASSDRGSYGYTF. Full variable domain (rest looked up from reference TRBV2 and TRBJ1-2): EPEVTQTPSHQVTQMGQEVILRCVPISNHLYFYWYRQILGQKVEFLVSFYNNEISEKSEIFDDQFSVERPDGSNFTLKIRSTKLEDSAMYFCASSDRGSYGYTFGSGTRLTVV.